The 7 T cell receptor beta chains below all came from one sample that was sequenced in a study of T cell responses to AZD1222 COVID-19 vaccine. Here immunoSEQ multiplex PCR was the method, and the copy in TCRdb shows in-frame clones only, minus some. This sample has 85,000 to 130,000 clones, with over 90% found just once. The sequences come from peripheral blood, collected on day 0 of AZD1222 vaccination. The receptors were sampled from an adult in good health.

This clone was detected once. This chain links TRBV5-5 with TRBJ1-2, with 9 bases identical to TRBD1. V was pared by 4 bases and J by 3 bases, with 7 bases of the junction left unmatched. Germline CDR1 SGHKS, CDR2 YYEKEE (reference sequence). The CDR3 totals 15 residues. The CDR3 region is CASSIDRGMDYGYTF. In DNA form, the CDR3 reads TGTGCCAGCAGCATAGACAGGGGGATGGACTATGGCTACACCTTC.

This clone was picked up one time. The J gene is TRBJ1-5, the V gene TRBV6-6; D is possibly TRBD1 (6 bases). Between the trimmed V and J ends, which lost 5 bases and 0 bases, there was a span of 23 bases. Looked up from germline, CDR1 is MNHNY and CDR2 is SVGAGI (reference sequence). The CDR3 spans 19 residues. The CDR3 protein is CASSRLWTVTPSSNQPQHF. CDR3 coding DNA: TGTGCCAGCAGTCGGTTATGGACAGTAACCCCTTCTAGCAATCAGCCCCAGCATTTT.

V and J are TRBV5-6 and TRBJ2-7; 8 nucleotides line up with TRBD1. The trim removed 2 bases at V and 1 base at J, leaving 5 bases unmatched. The CDR3 covers 15 residues. Germline loops: CDR1 SGHDT, CDR2 YYEEEE. The DNA of the CDR3 is TGTGCCAGCAGCTTCGGGACAGGTCGTTCCTACGAGCAGTACTTC. This translates into CASSFGTGRSYEQYF.

This chain links TRBV6-2 or TRBV6-3 with TRBJ2-2, with D hard to call. Germline loops: CDR1 MNHEY, CDR2 SVGEGT. V lost 6 bases to trimming and J lost 3 bases, with 8 bases between them. The length of the CDR3 is 13 residues. Written as DNA, the CDR3 is TGTGCCAGCAGCCGACGGGACACCGGGGAGCTGTTTTTT. This gives the protein CASSRRDTGELFF.

The J gene is TRBJ2-1, the V gene TRBV15; possibly TRBD2 for D (6 bases). CDR1 is LNHNV, CDR2 YYDKDF, per germline (reference sequence). CDR3 length equals 15 residues. The ends were cut back, 4 bases at V and 5 bases at J, with 15 bases in the middle. The CDR3 loop reads CATSKPGLPNNEQFF. The CDR3 coding sequence is TGTGCCACCAGCAAACCGGGACTCCCGAACAATGAGCAGTTCTTC.

The rearrangement joins TRBV5-1 to TRBJ2-3, with D perhaps TRBD1 (6 bases). CDR1 is SGHRS, CDR2 YFSETQ, per germline. The CDR3 sequence is 14 residues long. The ends were cut back, 0 bases at V and 6 bases at J, with 11 bases in the middle. The CDR3 here is CASSLVQGTDTQYF. The DNA for the CDR3 is TGCGCCAGCAGCTTGGTCCAGGGGACCGATACGCAGTATTTT.

The CDR3 region is CASSQTKTRRGIQPLHF. CDR3 coding DNA: TGCGCCAGCAGCCAAACAAAAACCCGACGGGGAATTCAGCCCCTCCACTTT. This chain links TRBV5-1 with TRBJ1-6; D unresolved. The CDR3 extends over 17 amino acids. Trimming pared 4 bases from V and 13 bases from J, leaving 27 bases between. Germline CDR1 and CDR2: SGHRS and YFSETQ.